One sample yielded the 15 T cell receptor beta chains listed below, sequenced in a study of blood T cell repertoires in COVID-19. The protocol was immunoSEQ multiplex PCR, while the TCRdb copy is restricted to in-frame clones and leaves out a portion. The sample lists hundreds of thousands of clones; approximately 90% were seen once. Sequencing input: PBMCs or T cells enriched from blood (not recorded which). The receptors shown here come from a man aged 25-45 years who had recovered from COVID-19.

This rearrangement joins TRBV4-1 to TRBJ1-6; a possible D gene is TRBD1 (6 bases). V lost 1 base, J lost 7 bases, and 11 bases lay in between. The CDR3 totals 15 residues. Germline CDR1 is MGHRA and CDR2 is YSYEKL. CDR3 sequence reads: CASSQVPGENSPLHF. In nucleotides, the CDR3 is TGCGCCAGCAGCCAAGTCCCAGGGGAGAATTCACCCCTCCACTTT.

This clone was counted a few times. This chain uses TRBV24-1 with TRBJ2-2; D ambiguous. CDR1 is KGHDR, CDR2 SFDVKD, per germline. The CDR3 has 17 amino acids. The germline V and J ends were trimmed by 3 bases and 1 base, with 14 bases remaining between them. In DNA, the CDR3 is TGTGCCACCAGTGATCCCCTTGGGCAGCAGAACACCGGGGAGCTGTTTTTT. This codes for CATSDPLGQQNTGELFF.

This chain links TRBV6-2 or TRBV6-3 with TRBJ2-3, with 8 bases that match TRBD1. This CDR3 comprises 15 residues. The V and J ends lost 4 bases and 0 bases, in that order; junction bases with no gene match: 3. The germline V gene has CDR1 MNHEY and CDR2 SVGEGT. As DNA, the CDR3 is TGTGCCAGCAGTTCCAGGGGGCCCAGCACAGATACGCAGTATTTT. Its translation is CASSSRGPSTDTQYF.

This sequence joins TRBV13 and TRBJ1-6; 9 positions agree with TRBD1. This CDR3 contains 16 residues. Losses at the gene ends were 0 bases for V and 6 bases for J; bases not matched to a gene: 3. CDR1 is PRHDT, CDR2 FYEKMQ, per germline (reference sequence). The CDR3 spells CASSLGRDRVNSPLHF. The CDR3 coding sequence is TGTGCCAGCAGCTTAGGCCGGGACAGGGTTAATTCACCCCTCCACTTT.

Worth noting for this clone: At one end the junction does not follow the germline gene, possibly because of a read error. This chain joins TRBV7-7 and TRBJ2-1; 13 bases match TRBD2. The CDR3 has 16 amino acids. In germline, CDR1 is SSHAT, CDR2 FNYEAQ (reference sequence). The CDR3: CASSLRGLAGYNEQFF. DNA for the CDR3: TGTGCTAGCAGCTTAAGGGGACTAGCGGGATATAATGAGCAGTTCTTC.

The chain is built from TRBV10-3 and TRBJ2-7, with D possibly TRBD2 on 5 matching bases. Trimming took 2 bases from V and 5 from J, leaving 13 bases between them. Germline CDR1 and CDR2: ENHRY and SYGVKD. This CDR3 is 14 amino acids long. The CDR3 region is CAISEPPGFHEQYF. For the CDR3, the DNA is TGTGCCATCAGTGAGCCCCCGGGGTTTCACGAGCAGTACTTC.

The V call is TRBV4-1, the J call TRBJ2-7; no clear D. There are 16 residues in the CDR3. Germline lookup yields CDR1 MGHRA and CDR2 YSYEKL. V shed 2 bases and J shed 1 base, with 15 bases lying between them. DNA for the CDR3: TGCGCCAGCAGCCAAAGTCCCGGGTCACAATCCTACGAGCAGTACTTC. Encoded protein: CASSQSPGSQSYEQYF.

The chain recombines TRBV3-1 (or the pseudogene TRBV3-2) with TRBJ2-5; D may be TRBD1 (6 bases). The V gene lost 3 bases and the J gene lost 2 bases, with 13 bases spanning the gap. The CDR3 is 15 amino acids. Germline assignment: CDR1 LGHDT and CDR2 YNNKEL (reference sequence). CDR3 nucleotides: TGTGCCAGCAGCCATCCAGGGGTTTCGCAAGAGACCCAGTACTTC. This translates into CASSHPGVSQETQYF.

In DNA form, the CDR3 reads TGTGCCAGCAGGGAGGGACGCCGCCAAGAGACCCAGTACTTC. The encoded protein is CASREGRRQETQYF. The chain is built from TRBV28 and TRBJ2-5, with D possibly matching TRBD2 (6 bases). The CDR3 covers 14 residues. Germline CDR1 MDHEN, CDR2 SYDVKM. The V end was cut by 6 bases, the J end by 1 base, with 12 bases between.

The chain combines TRBV5-5 with TRBJ2-1; maybe TRBD2 (6 bases). The CDR3 runs 16 residues. V gave up 3 bases and J gave up 2 bases, with 15 bases separating them. Germline V CDR1 and CDR2: SGHKS, YYEKEE (reference sequence). The CDR3 nucleotides are TGTGCCAGCAGCTCCACGGCTAGCGTCCCCTACAATGAGCAGTTCTTC. Amino acids: CASSSTASVPYNEQFF.

This clone has more than one count but fewer than ten. V and J are TRBV30 and TRBJ2-3; 8 nucleotides align to TRBD2. The CDR3 sequence is 15 residues long. The germline gives CDR1 GTSNPN, CDR2 SVGIG (reference sequence). Trimming took 0 bases from V and 1 from J; bases not matched to a gene: 3. CDR3 nucleotide sequence: TGTGCCTGGAGTGTGGCTAGCGGGCGCACAGATACGCAGTATTTT. This codes for CAWSVASGRTDTQYF.

The chain employs TRBV11-3 and TRBJ2-7, with 11 bases that match TRBD2. CDR1 is SGHNT, CDR2 YENEEA, per germline. V was pared by 4 bases and J by 5 bases, with 7 bases of the junction left unmatched. The length of the CDR3 is 15 residues. DNA for the CDR3: TGTGCCAGCAGCTCCACTAGCGGGGGTGCGGACGAGCAGTACTTC. As protein: CASSSTSGGADEQYF. The entire variable domain, with the rest obtained from reference TRBV11-3 and TRBJ2-7, is as follows: EAGVVQSPRYKIIEKKQPVAFWCNPISGHNTLYWYLQNLGQGPELLIRYENEEAVDDSQLPKDRFSAERLKGVDSTLKIQPAELGDSAVYLCASSSTSGGADEQYFGPGTRLTVT.

This rearrangement joins TRBV6-2 or TRBV6-3 to TRBJ2-7, with TRBD1 matching over 7 bases. This CDR3 comprises 14 residues. Germline V gene sequence: CDR1 MNHEY, CDR2 SVGEGT. V shed 6 bases, J shed 2 bases, and the junction held 7 bases outside the gene matches. CDR3 bases: TGTGCCAGCAGCCCCGGGACAGAAGCCTACGAGCAGTACTTC. This encodes CASSPGTEAYEQYF.

The chain couples TRBV10-3 to TRBJ1-5; the D gene is possibly TRBD1 (6 bases). Germline V CDR1 and CDR2: ENHRY, SYGVKD. V was trimmed by 11 bases and J by 2 bases, leaving 13 bases between them. This CDR3 spans 13 amino acids. CDR3 nucleotide sequence: TGTGCCGCCGGACAGAATCGCAATCAGCCCCAGCATTTT. It encodes CAAGQNRNQPQHF.

This clone occurred once. The chain recombines TRBV18 with TRBJ1-2, with TRBD1 matching 10 bases. The germline CDR1 and CDR2 sequences are KGHSH and LQKENI. V lost 2 bases, J lost 1 base, and 7 bases stayed unmatched. This CDR3 is built from 17 residues. CDR3 DNA sequence: TGTGCCAGCTCACCAAGGGGACAGGGGACGGGTAACTATGGCTACACCTTC. The encoded protein is CASSPRGQGTGNYGYTF.